These T cell receptor beta chains were read from a single sample in a study of T cells in Graves' hyperthyroidism and ophthalmopathy. TCRdb redid the calling of the multiplex PCR reads with MiXCR, one entry per CDR3 protein. The table has under 700,000 distinct CDR3 sequences, around 46% seen once. The sample taken for sequencing was peripheral blood or thyroid tissue (not recorded which). The receptors were sampled from a woman under 30 with Graves' hyperthyroidism. Both conserved end residues are part of each CDR3. D genes are given only for firm matches. Rows give clone size only sometimes, using once, few, many, or a class for an expanded clone.

CASSLAGTGGYEQYF,TGTGCCAGCAGTCTTGCCGGGACAGGGGGCTACGAGCAGTACTTC,TRBV7-9,TRBD1,TRBJ2-7,-
CASCLSSNQPQHF,TGTGCCAGCTGCTTGAGTAGCAATCAGCCCCAGCATTTT,TRBV7-9,-,TRBJ1-5,many
CSASEDTNQPQHF,TGCAGTGCTAGTGAGGACACCAATCAGCCCCAGCATTTT,TRBV20-1,-,TRBJ1-5,-
CASSLGPQPQHF,TGTGCCAGCAGTTTAGGGCCTCAGCCCCAGCATTTT,TRBV12-3/TRBV12-4,-,TRBJ1-5,many
CASSTGLHTTAGYTF,TGTGCCAGCAGCACGGGACTCCATACGACGGCTGGCTACACCTTC,TRBV9,-,TRBJ1-2,few
CASKRTSGNTGELFF,TGTGCCAGTAAGAGGACTAGCGGGAACACCGGGGAGCTGTTTTTT,TRBV19,TRBD2,TRBJ2-2,-
CSARRGPGGSPLHF,TGCAGTGCCCGCAGGGGCCCAGGTGGTTCACCCCTCCACTTT,TRBV20-1,-,TRBJ1-6,-
CSGARQGSVGAFF,TGCAGCGGCGCTCGACAGGGTTCGGTAGGAGCTTTCTTT,TRBV29-1,TRBD1,TRBJ1-1,-
CAWTGDYNSPLHF,TGTGCCTGGACAGGAGACTATAATTCACCCCTCCACTTT,TRBV25-1,TRBD1,TRBJ1-6,-
CASSVSGGPNQPQHF,TGTGCCAGCAGTGTATCGGGGGGGCCGAATCAGCCCCAGCATTTT,TRBV10-3,-,TRBJ1-5,few
CASSDSSRTRETQYF,TGTGCCAGCAGTGATTCTAGCAGAACCAGAGAGACCCAGTACTTC,TRBV6-5,-,TRBJ2-5,many
CATSRRGQGDQPQHF,TGTGCCACCAGCAGACGGGGACAGGGAGATCAGCCCCAGCATTTT,TRBV15,TRBD1,TRBJ1-5,many
CSVGGAGTFTDTQYF,TGCAGCGTTGGAGGAGCGGGAACTTTCACAGATACGCAGTATTTT,TRBV29-1,TRBD2,TRBJ2-3,-
CASSDQTGTNYGYTF,TGTGCCAGCAGTGACCAGACAGGGACTAACTATGGCTACACCTTC,TRBV25-1,TRBD1,TRBJ1-2,-
CASERKLPNLYGYTF,TGTGCCAGCGAGCGGAAACTGCCGAACCTCTATGGCTACACCTTC,TRBV2,-,TRBJ1-2,many
CASSLDANEQFF,TGTGCCAGCAGCTTGGACGCCAATGAGCAGTTCTTC,TRBV7-2,-,TRBJ2-1,-
CSWDGNYGYTF,TGCAGCTGGGACGGAAACTATGGCTACACCTTC,TRBV29-1,-,TRBJ1-2,few
CSAAQGPAQYF,TGCAGTGCTGCCCAGGGCCCGGCCCAGTACTTC,TRBV20-1,-,TRBJ2-5,-
CATSDSARNTGELFF,TGTGCCACCAGCGATAGCGCCCGGAACACCGGGGAGCTGTTTTTT,TRBV15,-,TRBJ2-2,many
CAATKETEAFF,TGTGCCGCGACAAAGGAGACTGAAGCTTTCTTT,TRBV2,-,TRBJ1-1,few
CASSQGGVGNQPQHF,TGTGCCAGCAGCCAGGGGGGCGTCGGCAATCAGCCCCAGCATTTT,TRBV14,-,TRBJ1-5,many
CASSLGVVNTEAFF,TGTGCCAGCAGCTTAGGGGTCGTAAACACTGAAGCTTTCTTT,TRBV7-8,-,TRBJ1-1,-
CASSGGTGGDVPNQPQHF,TGTGCCAGCAGTGGGGGGACAGGGGGCGACGTCCCCAATCAGCCCCAGCATTTT,TRBV2,TRBD1,TRBJ1-5,-
CATSEGQTSNQPQHF,TGTGCCACCAGTGAAGGACAGACTAGCAATCAGCCCCAGCATTTT,TRBV24-1,-,TRBJ1-5,-
CASSQAVLSYEQYF,TGTGCCAGCAGCCAAGCGGTCCTCTCCTACGAGCAGTACTTC,TRBV14,-,TRBJ2-7,few
CASSQVHGGSDEQYF,TGTGCCAGCAGCCAAGTGCATGGCGGGAGCGACGAGCAGTACTTC,TRBV3-1,TRBD2,TRBJ2-7,-
CASKSGGSGETQYF,TGTGCCAGCAAAAGCGGGGGGAGCGGGGAGACCCAGTACTTC,TRBV6-1,TRBD2,TRBJ2-5,-
CASSLAVGTDTQYF,TGTGCCAGCAGCTTAGCCGTAGGCACAGATACGCAGTATTTT,TRBV7-2,-,TRBJ2-3,-
CASSLGLRREHEQYF,TGTGCCAGCAGCTTAGGGTTGCGGCGGGAGCACGAGCAGTACTTC,TRBV13,TRBD2,TRBJ2-7,many
CATSPTSGNTIYF,TGTGCCACCAGCCCCACCTCTGGAAACACCATATATTTT,TRBV24-1,-,TRBJ1-3,many
CASTPWSGELFF,TGTGCCAGTACTCCGTGGTCTGGGGAGCTGTTTTTT,TRBV19,-,TRBJ2-2,few
CASSSLQPQHF,TGTGCCAGCAGCTCGCTTCAGCCCCAGCATTTT,TRBV7-9,-,TRBJ1-5,-
CATSGGQGDGYTF,TGTGCCACCAGCGGAGGACAGGGGGATGGCTACACCTTC,TRBV15,TRBD1,TRBJ1-2,-
CAATGPMNTEAFF,TGTGCCGCCACGGGACCGATGAACACTGAAGCTTTCTTT,TRBV10-3,-,TRBJ1-1,-
CASSLGSGRLSTEAFF,TGTGCCAGCAGCTTAGGGAGCGGCAGGTTGAGCACTGAAGCTTTCTTT,TRBV7-2,-,TRBJ1-1,-
CASSGPYLIAYNEQFF,TGTGCCAGCAGCGGTCCGTATCTGATCGCCTACAATGAGCAGTTCTTC,TRBV2,-,TRBJ2-1,few
CASSAAGWQETQYF,TGTGCCAGCAGTGCCGCGGGTTGGCAAGAGACCCAGTACTTC,TRBV2,-,TRBJ2-5,once
CASSFTGRNQSQHF,TGTGCCAGCAGCTTTACAGGTCGCAATCAGTCCCAGCATTTT,TRBV7-9,-,TRBJ1-5,-
CASSEPGEANVLTF,TGTGCCAGCAGTGAACCGGGTGAGGCCAACGTCCTGACTTTC,TRBV2,-,TRBJ2-6,-
CASSDSGGYSYEQYF,TGTGCCAGTAGTGATAGCGGGGGCTACTCCTACGAGCAGTACTTC,TRBV19,TRBD2,TRBJ2-7,-
CASSERRGLGYTF,TGTGCCAGCAGTGAGCGGAGGGGGCTCGGCTACACCTTC,TRBV10-3,TRBD1,TRBJ1-2,-
CASSPRRLLSSYTF,TGTGCCAGCAGTCCCCGCAGGCTTCTGAGTAGCTACACCTTC,TRBV6-4,-,TRBJ1-2,few
CASGPGPFYEQYF,TGCGCCAGCGGACCGGGTCCATTTTACGAGCAGTACTTC,TRBV5-1,-,TRBJ2-7,few
CSARGLAEPYEQYF,TGCAGTGCCCGGGGACTAGCGGAGCCCTACGAGCAGTACTTC,TRBV20-1,TRBD2,TRBJ2-7,-
CATSRGPSGSTGELFF,TGTGCCACCAGCAGAGGACCTAGCGGGAGCACCGGGGAGCTGTTTTTT,TRBV15,TRBD2,TRBJ2-2,many
CASSHPLAGPDVETQYF,TGTGCCAGCAGCCACCCCCTAGCTGGACCAGATGTGGAGACCCAGTACTTC,TRBV4-2,-,TRBJ2-5,few
CASRAGHPRDEKLFF,TGTGCCAGCAGAGCAGGACACCCACGGGATGAAAAACTGTTTTTT,TRBV7-2,-,TRBJ1-4,-
CSAGGGGSSPLHF,TGCAGTGCTGGGGGGGGAGGGAGTTCACCCCTCCACTTT,TRBV20-1,-,TRBJ1-6,many
CASSLGEGYQPQHF,TGTGCCAGCAGCTTAGGCGAGGGATACCAGCCCCAGCATTTT,TRBV7-8,-,TRBJ1-5,-
CASSQGWDQPQYF,TGTGCCAGCAGTCAGGGTTGGGATCAGCCCCAGTACTTC,TRBV2,-,TRBJ2-5,-
CASSSGAGELFF,TGTGCCAGCAGTTCAGGGGCCGGGGAGCTGTTTTTT,TRBV6-5,-,TRBJ2-2,-
CASSGGRGVSNYGYTF,TGTGCCAGTAGTGGAGGCAGGGGCGTGAGTAACTATGGCTACACCTTC,TRBV19,-,TRBJ1-2,-